The rows below give T cell receptor beta chains drawn from one sample of a study of T cells after yellow fever vaccination. TCRdb reanalysed the 5' RACE reads using MiXCR and keeps one entry per CDR3 protein. The profile shows some 54,000 distinct CDR3 sequences, 6% to 8.5% of them singletons. The sequencing here drew on CD8+ T cells not binding an NS4B(214-222) dextramer, sorted from PBMCs, taken around 45 days after the first yellow fever vaccination. These TCRs come from a young man who received the YFV17D yellow fever vaccine. CDR3s leave out the opening cysteine and the closing phenylalanine or tryptophan. The listing skips clone size in some rows; elsewhere it reads once, few, many or a size class.

v_call clone_size cdr3_aa
TRBV11-1 NA ASSLEGVRNNEQF
TRBV12-3/TRBV12-4 many ASSLVSGGGSPLH
TRBV3-1 NA ASRPRDPEPAF
TRBV3-1 NA ASSRSGEALYEQY
TRBV14 NA ASSPLQTEPYNEQF
TRBV7-9 many ASSSRTGLMY
TRBV28 many ASSHSGGSPHEQY
TRBV19 few ASSIAALGGYEQY
TRBV13 NA ASSLGYPNEQY
TRBV6-2/TRBV6-3 few ASSWVDRENTGELF
TRBV14 few ASSQVRGTLETQY
TRBV4-1 many ASSFEIQAEQY
TRBV7-2 few ASSSGSPLH
TRBV5-1 many ASSGGQGGTEAF
TRBV27 few ASSLTSGQHYGYT
TRBV9 NA ASSATDFSGNTIY
TRBV29-1 NA SVEIDRDKGRDTQY
TRBV25-1 many ASSEYTAEETQY
TRBV18 few ASSPPRIASANTQY
TRBV3-1 many ASSVAGVNTEAF
TRBV11-2 NA ASSLDLNFNYGYT
TRBV4-1 NA ASSQGGRAYEQY
TRBV6-5 few ASSYSIEGASTDTQY
TRBV7-8 few ASSPVATSTDTQY
TRBV5-1 many ASIRTPQETQY